This is a list of T cell receptor beta chains from one sample in a study of T cell responses to AZD1222 COVID-19 vaccine. This table comes from immunoSEQ multiplex PCR, and its TCRdb copy is limited to in-frame clones, with some not included. Found here are more than 140,000 clones, around 90% of them singletons; the top ten hold approximately 5.3%. Sequencing used peripheral blood, obtained on day 0 of AZD1222 vaccination. The origin of the receptors is an adult in good health. Both conserved end residues are part of each CDR3. A D gene is named only where the DNA matches it firmly. Clone size, where shown, is once, few, many, or a class for clones that have expanded.

j_gene | abundance | v_gene | d_gene | CDR3nt | CDR3aa
TRBJ1-1 | NA | TRBV12-3/TRBV12-4 | NA | TGTGCCAGCAGGCCTAACTTCGACACTGAAGCTTTCTTT | CASRPNFDTEAFF
TRBJ2-3 | NA | TRBV28 | NA | TGTGCCAGTTTGACAGGAGGTCAGGGTACGCAGTATTTT | CASLTGGQGTQYF
TRBJ2-5 | NA | TRBV7-2 | TRBD2 | TGTGCCAGCAGTTATAGCGGGAGAGGAGAGACCCAGTACTTC | CASSYSGRGETQYF
TRBJ2-7 | NA | TRBV24-1 | NA | TGTGCCACCAGTGATACGAGAGGGAATCCCTACGAGCAGTACTTC | CATSDTRGNPYEQYF
TRBJ1-5 | NA | TRBV10-3 | NA | TGTGCCATCAGTGAGTCCTTGACGAATCAGCCCCAGCATTTT | CAISESLTNQPQHF
TRBJ1-6 | NA | TRBV9 | TRBD1 | TGTGCCAGCAGCGATCGACAGGGAGGATCACCCCTCCACTTT | CASSDRQGGSPLHF
TRBJ1-4 | once | TRBV7-9 | TRBD1 | TGTGCCAGCAGCCAGACAGGGGGCAGGAATGAAAAACTGTTTTTT | CASSQTGGRNEKLFF
TRBJ2-3 | NA | TRBV10-3 | NA | TGTGCCATCTCTTCAGGGACCCAAAGCACAGATACGCAGTATTTT | CAISSGTQSTDTQYF
TRBJ1-5 | NA | TRBV12-3/TRBV12-4 | NA | TGTGCCAGCAGTCCCCAGGGAACGGGGCCCCAGCATTTT | CASSPQGTGPQHF
TRBJ2-7 | NA | TRBV4-2 | NA | TGTGCCAGCAGCCAAGGACAGATCTACGAGCAGTACTTC | CASSQGQIYEQYF
TRBJ1-3 | NA | TRBV7-2 | NA | TGTGCCAGCAGCTTGCAGCTCGGGACGGCTGGAAACACCATATATTTT | CASSLQLGTAGNTIYF
TRBJ1-5 | once | TRBV6-1 | NA | TGTGCCAGCAGTGAACAGGGAAGGGGCAATCAGCCCCAGCATTTT | CASSEQGRGNQPQHF
TRBJ1-5 | NA | TRBV30 | NA | TGTGCCTGGGATGAAATGGGACGGAGTGGGCAGCCCCAGCATTTT | CAWDEMGRSGQPQHF
TRBJ2-7 | NA | TRBV6-5 | TRBD1 | TGTGCCAGCAGTCGGGACAGGGACGCGAAGGGCGAGCAGTACTTC | CASSRDRDAKGEQYF
TRBJ2-7 | NA | TRBV5-1 | TRBD2 | TGCGCCAGCATGGAACTTCCTAGCGGAACCTACGAGCAGTACTTC | CASMELPSGTYEQYF
TRBJ2-7 | NA | TRBV7-8 | TRBD1 | TGTGCCAGCAGCCCGGACAGGGGAAGGCAGTACTTC | CASSPDRGRQYF
TRBJ1-2 | few | TRBV24-1 | NA | TGTGCCACCAGTGATCCTGCCAAACACTATGGCTACACCTTC | CATSDPAKHYGYTF
TRBJ1-6 | NA | TRBV6-5 | NA | TGTGCCAGCAGTTACTCAGGTTATCGCTGGCCCCTCCACTTT | CASSYSGYRWPLHF
TRBJ2-7 | NA | TRBV7-2 | NA | TGTGCCAGCAGCTTGACCTACGAGCAGTACTTC | CASSLTYEQYF
TRBJ2-1 | NA | TRBV7-6 | NA | TGTGCCAGCAGCTTAACGCGGCCAAGCTCCTACAATGAGCAGTTCTTC | CASSLTRPSSYNEQFF